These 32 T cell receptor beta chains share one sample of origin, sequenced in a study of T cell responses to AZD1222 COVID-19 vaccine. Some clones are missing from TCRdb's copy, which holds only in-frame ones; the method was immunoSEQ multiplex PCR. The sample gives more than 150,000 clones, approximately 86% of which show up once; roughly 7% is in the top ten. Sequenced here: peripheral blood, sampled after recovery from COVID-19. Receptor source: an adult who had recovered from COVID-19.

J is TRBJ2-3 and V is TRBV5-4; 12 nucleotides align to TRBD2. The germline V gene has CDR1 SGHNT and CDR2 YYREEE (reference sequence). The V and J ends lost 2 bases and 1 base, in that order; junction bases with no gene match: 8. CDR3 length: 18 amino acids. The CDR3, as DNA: TGTGCCAGCAGCTTAGGGCTAGCGGGGGGGGCTCGCACAGATACGCAGTATTTT. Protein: CASSLGLAGGARTDTQYF.

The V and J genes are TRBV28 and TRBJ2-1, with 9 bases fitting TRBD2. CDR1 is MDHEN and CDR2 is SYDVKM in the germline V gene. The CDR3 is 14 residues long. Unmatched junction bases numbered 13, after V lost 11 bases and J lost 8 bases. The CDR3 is CAGSLAGFSDEQFF. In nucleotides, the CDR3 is TGTGCCGGGTCCCTAGCGGGATTTAGTGATGAGCAGTTCTTC.

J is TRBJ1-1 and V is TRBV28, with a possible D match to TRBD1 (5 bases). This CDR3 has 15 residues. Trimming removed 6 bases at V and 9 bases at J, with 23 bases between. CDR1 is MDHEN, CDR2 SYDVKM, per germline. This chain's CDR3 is CASRFYRDAGEKAFF. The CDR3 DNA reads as TGTGCCAGCAGATTTTACCGGGACGCGGGAGAAAAAGCTTTCTTT.

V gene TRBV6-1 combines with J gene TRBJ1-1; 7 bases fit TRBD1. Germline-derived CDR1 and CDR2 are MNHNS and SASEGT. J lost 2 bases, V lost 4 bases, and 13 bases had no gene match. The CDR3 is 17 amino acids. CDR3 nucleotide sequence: TGTGCCAGCAGTGCCCCCCTCGGACAGGCCCGAAACACTGAAGCTTTCTTT. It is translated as CASSAPLGQARNTEAFF.

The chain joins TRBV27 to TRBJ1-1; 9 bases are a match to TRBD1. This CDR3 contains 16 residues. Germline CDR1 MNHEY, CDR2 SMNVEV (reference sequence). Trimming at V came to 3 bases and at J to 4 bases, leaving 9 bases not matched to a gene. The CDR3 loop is CASSFERTGVGTEAFF. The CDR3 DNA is TGTGCCAGCAGTTTCGAAAGGACAGGGGTGGGCACTGAAGCTTTCTTT.

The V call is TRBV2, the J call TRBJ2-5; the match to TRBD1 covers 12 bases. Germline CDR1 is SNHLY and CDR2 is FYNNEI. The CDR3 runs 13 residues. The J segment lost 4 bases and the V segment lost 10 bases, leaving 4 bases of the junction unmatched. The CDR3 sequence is CATGQGAVETQYF. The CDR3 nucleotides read TGTGCCACGGGACAGGGGGCCGTAGAGACCCAGTACTTC.

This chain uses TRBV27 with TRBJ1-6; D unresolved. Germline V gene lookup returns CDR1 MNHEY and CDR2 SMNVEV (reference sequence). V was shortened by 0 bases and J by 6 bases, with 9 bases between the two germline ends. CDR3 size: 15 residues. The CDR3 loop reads CASSLSNSPNSPLHF. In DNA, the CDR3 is TGTGCCAGCAGTTTATCGAACTCCCCTAATTCACCCCTCCACTTT.

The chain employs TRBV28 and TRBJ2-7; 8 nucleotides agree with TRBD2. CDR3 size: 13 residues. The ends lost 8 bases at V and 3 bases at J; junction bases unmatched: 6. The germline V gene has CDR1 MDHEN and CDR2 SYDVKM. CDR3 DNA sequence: TGTGCCAGCGGGAGCGGGAGTGGCTACGAGCAGTACTTC. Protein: CASGSGSGYEQYF.

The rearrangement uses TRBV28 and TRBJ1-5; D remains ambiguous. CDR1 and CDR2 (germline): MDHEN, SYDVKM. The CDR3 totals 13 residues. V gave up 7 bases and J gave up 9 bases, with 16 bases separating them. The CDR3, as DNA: TGTGCCAGCACCATAAACAAATCCCGGCCCCAGCATTTT. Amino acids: CASTINKSRPQHF.

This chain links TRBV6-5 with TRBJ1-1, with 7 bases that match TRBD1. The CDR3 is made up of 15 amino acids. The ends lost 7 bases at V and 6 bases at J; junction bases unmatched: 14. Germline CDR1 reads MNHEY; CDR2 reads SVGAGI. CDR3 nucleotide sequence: TGTGCCAGCACGTACCTAGTGACAGGGATGGCTGAAGCTTTCTTT. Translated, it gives CASTYLVTGMAEAFF.

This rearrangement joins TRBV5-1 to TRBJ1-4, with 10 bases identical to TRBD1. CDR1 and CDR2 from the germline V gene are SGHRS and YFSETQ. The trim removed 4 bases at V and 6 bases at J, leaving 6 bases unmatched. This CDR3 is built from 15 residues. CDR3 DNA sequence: TGCGCCAGCAGCGGAACCGGGACAGGGGATGAAAAACTGTTTTTT. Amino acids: CASSGTGTGDEKLFF.

CDR3 sequence (DNA): TGTGCCAGCAGCTCTCCAGGGACTGAAGCTTTCTTT. It is translated as CASSSPGTEAFF. The chain couples TRBV5-4 to TRBJ1-1, with a tentative D call TRBD1 (5 bases). This CDR3 spans 12 amino acids. V was trimmed by 3 bases and J by 5 bases, leaving 8 bases between them. Per germline, CDR1 SGHNT and CDR2 YYREEE (reference sequence).

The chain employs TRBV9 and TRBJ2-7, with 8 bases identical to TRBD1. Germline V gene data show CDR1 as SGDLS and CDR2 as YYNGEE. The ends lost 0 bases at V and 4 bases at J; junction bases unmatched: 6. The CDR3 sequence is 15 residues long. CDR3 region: CASSVGSGQVYEQYF. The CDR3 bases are TGTGCCAGCAGCGTAGGGTCGGGACAGGTTTACGAGCAGTACTTC. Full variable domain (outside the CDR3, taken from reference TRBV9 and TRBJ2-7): DSGVTQTPKHLITATGQRVTLRCSPRSGDLSVYWYQQSLDQGLQFLIQYYNGEERAKGNILERFSAQQFPDLHSELNLSSLELGDSALYFCASSVGSGQVYEQYFGPGTRLTVT.

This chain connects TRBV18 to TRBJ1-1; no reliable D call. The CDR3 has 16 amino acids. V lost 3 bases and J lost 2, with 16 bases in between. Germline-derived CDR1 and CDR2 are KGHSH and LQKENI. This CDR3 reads CASSPNVRGKNTEAFF. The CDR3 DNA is TGTGCCAGCTCACCCAACGTCCGGGGAAAAAACACTGAAGCTTTCTTT.

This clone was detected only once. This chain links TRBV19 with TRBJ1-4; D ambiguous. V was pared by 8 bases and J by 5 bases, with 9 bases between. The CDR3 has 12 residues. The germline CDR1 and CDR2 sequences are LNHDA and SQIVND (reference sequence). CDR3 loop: CASRTENEKLFF. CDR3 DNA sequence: TGTGCCAGTCGGACTGAAAATGAAAAACTGTTTTTT.

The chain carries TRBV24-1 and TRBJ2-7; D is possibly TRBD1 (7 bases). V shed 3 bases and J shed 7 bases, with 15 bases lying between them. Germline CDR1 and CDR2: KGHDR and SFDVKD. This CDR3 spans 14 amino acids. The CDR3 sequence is CATSDTGPGGEQYF. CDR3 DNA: TGTGCCACCAGTGATACCGGCCCAGGGGGGGAGCAGTACTTC.

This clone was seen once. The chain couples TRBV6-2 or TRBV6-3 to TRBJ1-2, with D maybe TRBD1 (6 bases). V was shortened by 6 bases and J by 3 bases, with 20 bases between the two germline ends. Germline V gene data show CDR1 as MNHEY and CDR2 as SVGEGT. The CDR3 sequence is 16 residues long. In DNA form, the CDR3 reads TGTGCCAGCAGCCAAGTTTCCGGGGGCATATACTATGGCTACACCTTC. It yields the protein CASSQVSGGIYYGYTF.

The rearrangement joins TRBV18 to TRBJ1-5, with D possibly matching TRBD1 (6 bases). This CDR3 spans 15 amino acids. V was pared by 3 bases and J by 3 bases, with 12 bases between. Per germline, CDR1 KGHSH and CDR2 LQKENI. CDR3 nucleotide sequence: TGTGCCAGCTCACCTTTCGGGACACCCAATCAGCCCCAGCATTTT. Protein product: CASSPFGTPNQPQHF.

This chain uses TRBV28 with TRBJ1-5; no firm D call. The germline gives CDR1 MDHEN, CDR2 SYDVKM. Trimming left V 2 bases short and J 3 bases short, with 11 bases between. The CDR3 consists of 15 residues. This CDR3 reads CASSLRGHSNQPQHF. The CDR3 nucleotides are TGTGCCAGCAGTTTACGAGGCCATTCCAATCAGCCCCAGCATTTT.

The CDR3 nucleotides are TGTGCCAGCAGCTTGGGGCTCAATCAGCCCCAGCATTTT. As protein: CASSLGLNQPQHF. The chain has TRBV9 and TRBJ1-5; D possibly corresponds to TRBD1 (5 bases). This CDR3 region has 13 residues. CDR1 and CDR2 (germline): SGDLS, YYNGEE. V lost 4 bases, J lost 3 bases, and 8 bases lay in between.

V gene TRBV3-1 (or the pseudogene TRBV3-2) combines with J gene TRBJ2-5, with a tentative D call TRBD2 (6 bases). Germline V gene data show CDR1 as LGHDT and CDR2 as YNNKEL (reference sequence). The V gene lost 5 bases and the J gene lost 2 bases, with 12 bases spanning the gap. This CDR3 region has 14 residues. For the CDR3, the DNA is TGTGCCAGCAGCAGTGTGGGACTGCAAGAGACCCAGTACTTC. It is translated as CASSSVGLQETQYF.

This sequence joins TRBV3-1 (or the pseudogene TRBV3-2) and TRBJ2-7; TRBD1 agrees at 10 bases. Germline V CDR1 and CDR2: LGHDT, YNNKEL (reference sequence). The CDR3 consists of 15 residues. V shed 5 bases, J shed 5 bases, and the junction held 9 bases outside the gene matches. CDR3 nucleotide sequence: TGTGCCAGCAGCACCCCGTGGGACAGGGGCCACGAGCAGTACTTC. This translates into CASSTPWDRGHEQYF.

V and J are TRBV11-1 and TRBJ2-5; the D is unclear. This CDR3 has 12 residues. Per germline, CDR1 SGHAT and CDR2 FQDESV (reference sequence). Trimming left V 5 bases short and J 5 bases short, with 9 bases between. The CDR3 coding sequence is TGTGCCAGCAGCCCTATAGAGGAGACCCAGTACTTC. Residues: CASSPIEETQYF. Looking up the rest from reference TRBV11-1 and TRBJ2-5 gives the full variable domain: EAEVAQSPRYKITEKSQAVAFWCDPISGHATLYWYRQILGQGPELLVQFQDESVVDDSQLPKDRFSAERLKGVDSTLKIQPAELGDSAMYLCASSPIEETQYFGPGTRLLVL.

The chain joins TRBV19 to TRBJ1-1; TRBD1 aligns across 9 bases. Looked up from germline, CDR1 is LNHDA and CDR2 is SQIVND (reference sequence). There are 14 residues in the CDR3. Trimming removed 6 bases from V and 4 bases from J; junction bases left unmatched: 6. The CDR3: CASSFDRGSTEAFF. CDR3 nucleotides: TGTGCCAGTAGCTTCGACAGGGGGAGCACTGAAGCTTTCTTT.

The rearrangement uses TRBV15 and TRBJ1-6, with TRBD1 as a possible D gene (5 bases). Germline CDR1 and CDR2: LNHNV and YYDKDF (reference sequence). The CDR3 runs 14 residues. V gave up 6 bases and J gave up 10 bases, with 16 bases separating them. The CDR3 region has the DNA TGTGCCACCAGACCTTTAAGGGGCAAATCACCCCTCCACTTT. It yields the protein CATRPLRGKSPLHF.

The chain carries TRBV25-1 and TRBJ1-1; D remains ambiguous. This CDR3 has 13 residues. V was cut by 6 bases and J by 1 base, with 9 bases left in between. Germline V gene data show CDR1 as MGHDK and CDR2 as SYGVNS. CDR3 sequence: CASSWTGNTEAFF. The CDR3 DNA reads TGTGCCAGCAGCTGGACGGGGAACACTGAAGCTTTCTTT.

CDR3 nucleotides: TGTGCCAGCGGCAGCTCCTATAATTCACCCCTCCACTTT. It codes for CASGSSYNSPLHF. This sequence joins TRBV3-1 (or the pseudogene TRBV3-2) and TRBJ1-6; D call uncertain. This CDR3 is 13 amino acids long. Germline V CDR1 and CDR2: LGHDT, YNNKEL (reference sequence). Trimming left V 8 bases short and J 0 bases short, with 5 bases between.

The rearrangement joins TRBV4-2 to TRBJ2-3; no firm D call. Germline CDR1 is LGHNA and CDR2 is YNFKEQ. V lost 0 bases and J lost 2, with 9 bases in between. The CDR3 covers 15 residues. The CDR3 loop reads CASSQESAYTDTQYF. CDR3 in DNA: TGTGCCAGCAGCCAAGAAAGCGCGTACACAGATACGCAGTATTTT.

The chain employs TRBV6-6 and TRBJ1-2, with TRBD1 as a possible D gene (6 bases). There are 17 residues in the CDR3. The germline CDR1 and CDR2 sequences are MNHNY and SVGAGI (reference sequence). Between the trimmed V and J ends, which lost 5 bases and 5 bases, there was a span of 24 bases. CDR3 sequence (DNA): TGTGCCAGCAGTCCCTCAACGGGGGGCGGGGGATTATATGGCTACACCTTC. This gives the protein CASSPSTGGGGLYGYTF.

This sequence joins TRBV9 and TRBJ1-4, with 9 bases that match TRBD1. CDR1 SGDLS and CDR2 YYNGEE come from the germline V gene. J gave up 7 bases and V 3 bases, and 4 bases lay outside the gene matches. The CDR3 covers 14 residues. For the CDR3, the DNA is TGTGCCAGCAGCGACCGACAGGGGGGTGAAAAACTGTTTTTT. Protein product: CASSDRQGGEKLFF.

The CDR3 here is CASSYGSPVEQYF. DNA of the CDR3: TGTGCCAGCAGTTACGGGAGCCCCGTCGAGCAGTACTTC. This chain joins TRBV6-5 and TRBJ2-7; the D gene is possibly TRBD2 (5 bases). Deletions cut 2 bases from V and 6 bases from J, with 11 bases between. Germline CDR1 reads MNHEY; CDR2 reads SVGAGI. The CDR3 covers 13 residues.

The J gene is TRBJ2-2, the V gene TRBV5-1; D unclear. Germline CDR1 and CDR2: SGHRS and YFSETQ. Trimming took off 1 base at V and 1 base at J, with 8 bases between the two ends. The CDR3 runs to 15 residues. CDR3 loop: CASSLLAQNTGELFF. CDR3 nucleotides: TGCGCCAGCAGCTTGTTGGCACAGAACACCGGGGAGCTGTTTTTT.